This T cell receptor (beta chain) was found in a study of blood T cell repertoires in COVID-19. Overall study context: COVID-19 samples, acute and convalescent, were from the United States, Italy and Spain. T cells, B-cell-depleted T cells, or PBMCs supplied cDNA or gDNA.

Original processing notes: Scientists estimated how many nucleated cells there were by amplifying reference gene primers. Assay used: immunoSEQ multiplex PCR; TCRdb lists only in-frame clones, some missing. The DNA was the basis for D and trimming; V, J and clone size are from that table. In the table there are around 100,000 clones, more than 70% of which are singletons. Looked up from germline, CDR1 is SGHTA and CDR2 is FQGNSA. The CDR3 sequence is 16 residues long. V was pared by 5 bases and J by 4 bases, with 8 bases of the junction left unmatched. The sequence was collected from an older woman with acute or convalescent COVID-19. Material: peripheral blood. The genes are TRBV7-2 and TRBJ2-2, with 9 bases aligning to TRBD2. The DNA for the CDR3 is TGTGCCAGCAGCCCGCGGGGACTAGCTGGCACCGGGGAGCTGTTTTTT. Translating it yields CASSPRGLAGTGELFF.